These 27 T cell receptor beta chains share one sample of origin, sequenced in a study of CD8+CD57+ T cells in acquired aplastic anemia. Only patients with CD8+CD57+ cell expansion on flow cytometry were chosen for sequencing. Genomic DNA, serving as template, underwent TCR beta VDJ and CDR3 profiling. TCRdb re-analysed the reads in MiXCR, keeping a single row per CDR3 protein. This sample has about 240,000 distinct CDR3 sequences, with around 45% found just once. Specimen: sorted CD4+, CD8+, or CD8+CD57+ T cells (not recorded which) from PBMCs. All receptors derive from a human donor with aplastic anemia.

This chain uses TRBV25-1 with TRBJ1-1, with unresolved D. The germline V gene has CDR1 MGHDK and CDR2 SYGVNS. With 2 bases removed from V and 3 bases from J, the gap between germline ends came to 10 bases. The CDR3 is 14 amino acids. CDR3 coding DNA: TGTGCCAGCAGTGAAGGGGAGAGGGACACTGAAGCTTTCTTT. Its translation is CASSEGERDTEAFF.

This clonotype has just a few counts. V and J are TRBV29-1 and TRBJ1-2; D call uncertain. Germline CDR1 is SQVTM and CDR2 is ANQGSEA. The CDR3 spans 11 residues. V lost 5 bases and J lost 3, with 7 bases in between. DNA for the CDR3: TGCAGCGTTTTGGGCGACTATGGCTACACCTTC. This encodes CSVLGDYGYTF.

Concerning this clonotype itself: A much larger clone is a single base away; this may be a read error. The V and J genes are TRBV4-1 and TRBJ1-2, with D possibly TRBD1 on 5 matching bases. The length of the CDR3 is 15 residues. Germline V gene sequence: CDR1 MGHRA, CDR2 YSYEKL. CDR3 coding DNA: TGCGTCAGCAGCGATGAATACGGGGCAGCCTATGGCTACACCTTC. Amino acids: CVSSDEYGAAYGYTF.

This chain uses TRBV20-1 with TRBJ2-3; 14 nucleotides match TRBD2. CDR1 and CDR2 from the germline V gene are DFQATT and SNEGSKA (reference sequence). The CDR3 totals 18 residues. Trimming at V came to 3 bases and at J to 6 bases, leaving 14 bases not matched to a gene. The CDR3 coding sequence is TGCAGTGCTAGGGACCCCTCGACTAGCGGGAGGGAGAGGGATACGCAGTATTTT. Translated: CSARDPSTSGRERDTQYF.

The V and J genes are TRBV10-3 and TRBJ1-5; no clear D gene. Germline V gene sequence: CDR1 ENHRY, CDR2 SYGVKD. This CDR3 has 13 residues. V lost 1 base and J lost 1, with 2 bases in between. The CDR3 spells CAISEWSNQPQHF. DNA for the CDR3: TGTGCCATCAGTGAGTGGAGCAATCAGCCCCAGCATTTT.

V usage is TRBV29-1 and J usage is TRBJ1-4, with D tentatively TRBD1 (6 bases). V dropped 6 bases and J dropped 4 bases, with 15 bases sitting between them. CDR1 and CDR2 from the germline V gene are SQVTM and ANQGSEA. The CDR3 has 14 residues. The CDR3 region has the DNA TGCAGCGTGAACCAGGGGACGAGTAATGAAAAACTGTTTTTT. Its protein is CSVNQGTSNEKLFF.

The chain couples TRBV12-3 or TRBV12-4 to TRBJ1-5; D gene uncertain. The CDR3 length is 14 residues. The germline V and J ends were trimmed by 7 bases and 3 bases, with 13 bases remaining between them. The CDR3 DNA follows: TGTGCCAGCAATGACGGGGTGGCCAATCAGCCCCAGCATTTT. It encodes CASNDGVANQPQHF.

This clonotype was seen more than once but under ten times. V and J are TRBV6-5 and TRBJ1-2; TRBD1 might be the D (6 bases). The CDR3 sequence is 13 residues long. Trimming removed 6 bases at V and 4 bases at J, with 12 bases between. Germline lookup yields CDR1 MNHEY and CDR2 SVGAGI. The CDR3, as DNA: TGTGCCAGCAGGGATGGACAGCGCTATGGCTACACCTTC. Translated, it gives CASRDGQRYGYTF.

This clonotype came up a few times. The V and J genes are TRBV6-5 and TRBJ1-1, with TRBD1 identical over 8 bases. The CDR3 covers 13 residues. The ends lost 7 bases at V and 4 bases at J; junction bases unmatched: 5. Germline V gene data show CDR1 as MNHEY and CDR2 as SVGAGI. The DNA of the CDR3 is TGTGCCAGCACCCACGGGACAGGCACTGAAGCTTTCTTT. Encoded protein: CASTHGTGTEAFF.

As regards this clonotype: One base away lies a much larger clone, so this may be a sequencing read error. This sequence joins TRBV10-3 and TRBJ1-5, with unresolved D. Between the trimmed V and J ends, which lost 6 bases and 4 bases, there was a span of 10 bases. The CDR3 loop spans 13 amino acids. Germline loops: CDR1 ENHRY, CDR2 SYGVKD. The CDR3 is CAISAGANQPQHF. The CDR3 nucleotides are TGTGCCATCAGCGCAGGAGCTAATCAGCCCCAGCATTTT.

V usage is TRBV28 and J usage is TRBJ1-2, with 7 bases matching TRBD1. Looked up from germline, CDR1 is MDHEN and CDR2 is SYDVKM. This CDR3 comprises 15 residues. The V gene end was trimmed by 3 bases and the J gene end by 4 bases; junction bases not matched to a gene: 8. Written as DNA, the CDR3 is TGTGCCAGCAGTTTCGACAGGGACTTTTTCTATGGCTACACCTTC. This gives the protein CASSFDRDFFYGYTF.

This clonotype was counted at least ten times. The chain couples TRBV12-3 or TRBV12-4 to TRBJ2-7; tentative D call: TRBD1 (5 bases). The CDR3 runs 13 residues. The germline V and J ends were trimmed by 8 bases and 0 bases, with 11 bases remaining between them. CDR3 DNA sequence: TGTGCCAGCGCCCTGGACATCTCCTACGAGCAGTACTTC. Translated: CASALDISYEQYF.

Comments on this clonotype: A read error may explain this, as a much larger clone is one base away. This chain connects TRBV28 to TRBJ1-1, with D hard to call. The CDR3 totals 13 residues. Trimming removed 8 bases from V and 1 base from J, with 11 bases in between. Per germline, CDR1 MDHEN and CDR2 SYDVKM. For the CDR3, the DNA is TGTGCCAGCCGACACCATGAGAACACTGAAGCTTTCTTT. Amino acid sequence: CASRHHENTEAFF. Together with reference TRBV28 and TRBJ1-1, the CDR3 gives the full variable domain: DVKVTQSSRYLVKRTGEKVFLECVQDMDHENMFWYRQDPGLGLRLIYFSYDVKMKEKGDIPEGYSVSREKKERFSLILESASTNQTSMYLCASRHHENTEAFFGQGTRLTVV.

V and J are TRBV5-4 and TRBJ2-7; no definite D call. V was pared by 5 bases and J by 6 bases, with 12 bases between. CDR1 SGHNT and CDR2 YYREEE come from the germline V gene (reference sequence). CDR3 length: 12 amino acids. CDR3 residues: CASRYESGEQYF. Written as DNA, the CDR3 is TGTGCCAGCAGGTACGAATCCGGCGAGCAGTACTTC.

To note about this clonotype: A much larger clone lies one base from this, so it may be a read error. The chain recombines TRBV6-5 with TRBJ1-2; no clear D gene. Germline V CDR1 and CDR2: MNHEY, SVGAGI. V was shortened by 0 bases and J by 4 bases, with 3 bases between the two germline ends. The CDR3 is made up of 12 amino acids. The CDR3 sequence: CASSYSGYGYTF. The CDR3 DNA reads as TGTGCCAGCAGTTACTCCGGCTATGGCTACACCTTC.

This clonotype was observed at least ten times. One end of the junction varies from germline; a read error may be responsible. This sequence joins TRBV11-2 and TRBJ2-1, with D possibly matching TRBD1 (7 bases). Germline V CDR1 and CDR2: SGHAT, FQNNGV. The CDR3 is made up of 11 amino acids. CDR3 sequence (DNA): TGTGCCAGCAGCTTAGGGAGGGACAGACTCTTC. The encoded protein is CASSLGRDRLF. Variable domain in full (rest from reference TRBV11-2 and TRBJ2-1): EAGVAQSPRYKIIEKRQSVAFWCNPISGHATLYWYQQILGQGPKLLIQFQNNGVVDDSQLPKDRFSAERLKGVDSTLKIQPAKLEDSAVYLCASSLGRDRLFGPGTRLTVL.

Ten or more counts support this clonotype. The rearrangement links TRBV7-3 to TRBJ2-1; D not certain. The germline gives CDR1 SGHTA, CDR2 FQGTGA. Trimming pared 1 base from V and 1 base from J, leaving 8 bases between. CDR3 length: 15 residues. This CDR3 is CASSLMYKSYNEQFF. The CDR3 region has the DNA TGTGCCAGCAGCTTAATGTATAAGTCCTACAATGAGCAGTTCTTC.

This clonotype showed up just a few times. The chain employs TRBV7-3 and TRBJ2-1, with unresolved D. Germline V gene lookup returns CDR1 SGHTA and CDR2 FQGTGA. CDR3 length equals 15 residues. Trimming cost V 4 bases and J 1 base, with 11 bases left between them. The CDR3 reads CASSSPIGSYNEQFF. CDR3 nucleotides: TGTGCCAGCAGCTCCCCCATCGGGTCCTACAATGAGCAGTTCTTC.

In its sample, this clonotype was seen many times. The chain combines TRBV7-9 with TRBJ1-4; possibly TRBD1 for D (6 bases). Germline V lookup: CDR1 SEHNR, CDR2 FQNEAQ (reference sequence). The CDR3 covers 14 residues. V lost 7 bases and J 8 bases, leaving 17 bases between the germline ends. The CDR3 sequence is CASNAPQGWEKLFF. CDR3 DNA: TGTGCCAGCAACGCGCCCCAGGGGTGGGAAAAACTGTTTTTT.

J is TRBJ2-1 and V is TRBV15; 9 nucleotides agree with TRBD2. Germline assignment: CDR1 LNHNV and CDR2 YYDKDF (reference sequence). Trimming took 1 base from V and 6 from J; bases not matched to a gene: 1. CDR3 size: 14 residues. In DNA, the CDR3 is TGTGCCACCAGCAGAGTGGGACTAGCCAATGAGCAGTTCTTC. Amino acid sequence: CATSRVGLANEQFF.

This clonotype was detected ten times or more. The gene calls are TRBV7-9 and TRBJ2-7, with 12 bases matching TRBD2. The CDR3 length is 16 residues. Germline V lookup: CDR1 SEHNR, CDR2 FQNEAQ (reference sequence). V shed 0 bases and J 4 bases; nucleotides not matched to a gene: 4. CDR3 in amino acids: CASSLARTSGAYEQYF. CDR3 nucleotides: TGTGCCAGCAGCTTAGCCCGGACTAGCGGGGCGTACGAGCAGTACTTC.

This rearrangement joins TRBV25-1 to TRBJ2-3; D is perhaps TRBD2 (5 bases). Looked up from germline, CDR1 is MGHDK and CDR2 is SYGVNS. This CDR3 region has 16 residues. The V gene lost 3 bases and the J gene lost 5 bases, with 18 bases spanning the gap. This CDR3 reads CASSESGRLAEDTQYF. The CDR3 DNA is TGTGCCAGCAGTGAGAGCGGACGTCTCGCTGAAGATACGCAGTATTTT.

This chain uses TRBV19 with TRBJ2-3; tentative D call: TRBD1 (5 bases). The CDR3 spans 14 residues. Trimming took 7 bases from V and 4 from J, leaving 15 bases between them. Germline assignment: CDR1 LNHDA and CDR2 SQIVND (reference sequence). The chain's CDR3 is CASNEAGWADTQYF. The CDR3 DNA reads as TGTGCCAGTAATGAGGCAGGGTGGGCAGATACGCAGTATTTT.

On this clonotype: A much larger clone is a single base away; this may be a read error. The missing conserved phenylalanine or tryptophan at the end of this CDR3 makes a read error likely. The gene calls are TRBV4-1 and TRBJ1-6; 9 positions agree with TRBD1. This CDR3 spans 17 amino acids. With V trimmed by 10 bases and J by 5 bases, 15 bases remained unmatched. Germline-derived CDR1 and CDR2 are MGHRA and YSYEKL. The CDR3 loop reads CATRGQGGVTDNSPLHS. CDR3 DNA sequence: TGCGCCACAAGGGGACAGGGTGGTGTTACGGATAATTCACCCCTCCACTCT.

The rearrangement joins TRBV12-3 or TRBV12-4 to TRBJ2-1; TRBD2 might be the D (5 bases). Trimming took off 6 bases at V and 0 bases at J, with 9 bases between the two ends. This CDR3 is built from 14 residues. The CDR3, as DNA: TGTGCCAGCAGGGGGAGTAGCTCCTACAATGAGCAGTTCTTC. It specifies CASRGSSSYNEQFF.

Regarding this clonotype: A much bigger clone sits one base away, suggesting this may be a read error. This chain connects TRBV20-1 to TRBJ1-1; unclear D gene. CDR3 length: 15 residues. Germline-derived CDR1 and CDR2 are DFQATT and SNEGSKA (reference sequence). The CDR3 region has the DNA TGCAGTGCTAGTCGGTTGGGGATTATAGGCACTGAAGCTCTCTTT. Translating gives CSASRLGIIGTEALF.

This clonotype appeared a few times. This chain uses TRBV7-2 with TRBJ2-3; 7 bases are a match to TRBD2. The germline CDR1 and CDR2 sequences are SGHTA and FQGNSA. J gave up 3 bases and V 3 bases, and 6 bases lay outside the gene matches. This CDR3 has 15 residues. CDR3 DNA: TGTGCCAGCAGCTTGGTGGCGGGAGAGACAGATACGCAGTATTTT. As protein: CASSLVAGETDTQYF.